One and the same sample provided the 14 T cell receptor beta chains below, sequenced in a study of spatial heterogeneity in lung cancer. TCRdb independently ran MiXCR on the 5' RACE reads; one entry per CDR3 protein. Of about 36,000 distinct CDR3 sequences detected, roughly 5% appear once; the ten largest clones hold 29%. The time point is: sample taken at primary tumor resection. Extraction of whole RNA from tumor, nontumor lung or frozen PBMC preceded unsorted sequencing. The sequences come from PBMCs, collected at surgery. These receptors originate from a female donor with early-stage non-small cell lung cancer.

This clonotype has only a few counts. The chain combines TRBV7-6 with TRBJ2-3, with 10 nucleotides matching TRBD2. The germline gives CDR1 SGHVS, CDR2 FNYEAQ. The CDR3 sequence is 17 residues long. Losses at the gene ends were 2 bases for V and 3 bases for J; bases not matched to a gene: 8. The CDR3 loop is CASSLLGIAGGTDTQYF. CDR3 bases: TGTGCCAGCAGCTTACTCGGAATAGCGGGAGGAACAGATACGCAGTATTTT.

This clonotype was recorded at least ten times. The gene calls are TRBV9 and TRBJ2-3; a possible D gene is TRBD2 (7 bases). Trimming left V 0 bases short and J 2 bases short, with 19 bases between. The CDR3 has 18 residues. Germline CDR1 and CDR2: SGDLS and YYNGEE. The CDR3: CASSVGPGGPDATDTQYF. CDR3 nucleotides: TGTGCCAGCAGCGTAGGCCCCGGGGGGCCGGACGCCACAGATACGCAGTATTTT.

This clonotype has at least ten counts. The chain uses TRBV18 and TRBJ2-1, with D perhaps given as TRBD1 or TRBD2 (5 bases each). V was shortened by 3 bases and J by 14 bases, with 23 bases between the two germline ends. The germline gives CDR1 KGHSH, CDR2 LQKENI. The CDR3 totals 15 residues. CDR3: CASSPQSGGRTSKFF. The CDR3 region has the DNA TGTGCCAGCTCACCCCAGAGCGGAGGAAGGACATCGAAGTTCTTC.

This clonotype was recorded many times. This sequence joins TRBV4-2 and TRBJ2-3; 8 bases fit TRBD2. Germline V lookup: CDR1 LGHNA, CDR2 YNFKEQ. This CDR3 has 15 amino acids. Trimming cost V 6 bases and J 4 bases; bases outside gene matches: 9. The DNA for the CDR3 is TGTGCCAGCAGTCCAAGCGGGGGACTCGCAGATACGCAGTATTTT. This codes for CASSPSGGLADTQYF.

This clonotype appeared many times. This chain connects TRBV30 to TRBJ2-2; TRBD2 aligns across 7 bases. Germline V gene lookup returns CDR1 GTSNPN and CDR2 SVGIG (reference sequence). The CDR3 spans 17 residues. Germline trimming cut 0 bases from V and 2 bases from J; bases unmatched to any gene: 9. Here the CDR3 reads CAWSVSGLGINTGELFF. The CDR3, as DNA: TGTGCCTGGAGTGTATCTGGACTAGGGATTAACACCGGGGAGCTGTTTTTT.

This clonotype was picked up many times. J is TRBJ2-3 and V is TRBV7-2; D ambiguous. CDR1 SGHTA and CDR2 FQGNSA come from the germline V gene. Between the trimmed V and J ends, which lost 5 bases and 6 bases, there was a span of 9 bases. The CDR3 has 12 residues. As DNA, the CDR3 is TGTGCCAGCAGCCTTAATCACGATACGCAGTATTTT. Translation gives CASSLNHDTQYF.

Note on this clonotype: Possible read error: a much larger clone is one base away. The CDR3 loop reads CASSQDITGTPPHF. DNA for the CDR3: TGCGCCAGCAGCCAAGATATAACGGGGACACCCCCCCACTTT. The V gene is TRBV4-3, the J gene TRBJ1-6, with a possible D match to TRBD1 (6 bases). Germline CDR1 LGHNA, CDR2 YSLEER. The CDR3 is made up of 14 amino acids.

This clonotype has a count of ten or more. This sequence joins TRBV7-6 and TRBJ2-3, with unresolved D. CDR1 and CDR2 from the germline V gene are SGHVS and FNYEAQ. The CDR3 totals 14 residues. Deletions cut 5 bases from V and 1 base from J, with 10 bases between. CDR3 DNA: TGTGCCAGCAGCCCAGAGGCTGGCACAGATACGCAGTATTTT. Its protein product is CASSPEAGTDTQYF.

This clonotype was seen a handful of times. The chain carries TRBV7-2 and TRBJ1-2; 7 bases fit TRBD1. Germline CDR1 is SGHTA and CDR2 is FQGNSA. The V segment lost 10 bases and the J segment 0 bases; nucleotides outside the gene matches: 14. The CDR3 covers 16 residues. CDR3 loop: CATQLQGKTANYGYTF. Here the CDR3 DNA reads TGTGCCACCCAGTTACAGGGGAAGACGGCTAACTATGGCTACACCTTC.

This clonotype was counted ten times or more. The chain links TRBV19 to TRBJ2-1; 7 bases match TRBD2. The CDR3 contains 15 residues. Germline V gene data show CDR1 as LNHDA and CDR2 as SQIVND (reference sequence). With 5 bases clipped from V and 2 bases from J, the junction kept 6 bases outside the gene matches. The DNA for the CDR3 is TGTGCCAGTAGTCCCCAGCGGGGTGCCTACAATGAGCAGTTCTTC. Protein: CASSPQRGAYNEQFF.

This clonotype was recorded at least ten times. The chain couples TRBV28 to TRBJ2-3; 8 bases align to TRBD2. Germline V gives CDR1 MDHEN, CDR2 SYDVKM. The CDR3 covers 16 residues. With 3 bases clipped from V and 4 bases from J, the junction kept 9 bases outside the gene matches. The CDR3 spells CASSLNPSGFADTQYF. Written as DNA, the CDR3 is TGTGCCAGCAGTTTGAATCCTAGCGGGTTTGCAGATACGCAGTATTTT.

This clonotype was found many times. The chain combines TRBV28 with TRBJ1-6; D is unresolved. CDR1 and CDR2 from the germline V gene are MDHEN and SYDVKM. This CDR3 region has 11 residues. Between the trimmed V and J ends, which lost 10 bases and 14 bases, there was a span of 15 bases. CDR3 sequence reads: CATSRLATLHF. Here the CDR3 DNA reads TGTGCCACCTCAAGGTTGGCCACCCTCCACTTT.

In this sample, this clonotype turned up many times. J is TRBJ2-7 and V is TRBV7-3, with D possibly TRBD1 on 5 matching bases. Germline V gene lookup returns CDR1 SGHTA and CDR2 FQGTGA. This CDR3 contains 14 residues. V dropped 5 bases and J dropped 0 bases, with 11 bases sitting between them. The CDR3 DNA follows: TGTGCCAGCAGCATTGACAGTCCCTCCTACGAGCAGTACTTC. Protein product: CASSIDSPSYEQYF.

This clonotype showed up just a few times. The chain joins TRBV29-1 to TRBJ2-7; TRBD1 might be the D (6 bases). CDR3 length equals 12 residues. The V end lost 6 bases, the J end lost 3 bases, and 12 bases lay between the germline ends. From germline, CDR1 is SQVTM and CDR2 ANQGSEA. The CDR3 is CSVRTDYYEQYF. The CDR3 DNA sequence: TGCAGCGTCCGGACAGACTACTACGAGCAGTACTTC.